The present TCR beta chain was sequenced within a study of T cell responses to AZD1222 COVID-19 vaccine. The study, taken as a whole, reports: Clonal diversity was possibly underestimated, and the donors were mostly white British, with more females. Among spike-specific TCRs, nearly half reportedly target unmutated variant regions.

As regards this clone: What it recognizes is unknown.

Only in-frame clones appear in the TCRdb table, and some are missing; sequencing was by immunoSEQ multiplex PCR. The data show about 130,000 clones, with around 89% seen just once and approximately 4.5% held by the top ten. Germline V gene data show CDR1 as SGDLS and CDR2 as YYNGEE. With 2 bases removed from V and 2 bases from J, the gap between germline ends came to 7 bases. The CDR3 sequence is 14 residues long. The TCR sequence derives from an adult in good health. This sample comprised peripheral blood, obtained on day 0 of AZD1222 vaccination. The rearrangement links TRBV9 to TRBJ1-4; unclear D gene. The CDR3 region has the DNA TGTGCCAGCAGCGTCAGTGCGACTAATGAAAAACTGTTTTTT. Its translation: CASSVSATNEKLFF.